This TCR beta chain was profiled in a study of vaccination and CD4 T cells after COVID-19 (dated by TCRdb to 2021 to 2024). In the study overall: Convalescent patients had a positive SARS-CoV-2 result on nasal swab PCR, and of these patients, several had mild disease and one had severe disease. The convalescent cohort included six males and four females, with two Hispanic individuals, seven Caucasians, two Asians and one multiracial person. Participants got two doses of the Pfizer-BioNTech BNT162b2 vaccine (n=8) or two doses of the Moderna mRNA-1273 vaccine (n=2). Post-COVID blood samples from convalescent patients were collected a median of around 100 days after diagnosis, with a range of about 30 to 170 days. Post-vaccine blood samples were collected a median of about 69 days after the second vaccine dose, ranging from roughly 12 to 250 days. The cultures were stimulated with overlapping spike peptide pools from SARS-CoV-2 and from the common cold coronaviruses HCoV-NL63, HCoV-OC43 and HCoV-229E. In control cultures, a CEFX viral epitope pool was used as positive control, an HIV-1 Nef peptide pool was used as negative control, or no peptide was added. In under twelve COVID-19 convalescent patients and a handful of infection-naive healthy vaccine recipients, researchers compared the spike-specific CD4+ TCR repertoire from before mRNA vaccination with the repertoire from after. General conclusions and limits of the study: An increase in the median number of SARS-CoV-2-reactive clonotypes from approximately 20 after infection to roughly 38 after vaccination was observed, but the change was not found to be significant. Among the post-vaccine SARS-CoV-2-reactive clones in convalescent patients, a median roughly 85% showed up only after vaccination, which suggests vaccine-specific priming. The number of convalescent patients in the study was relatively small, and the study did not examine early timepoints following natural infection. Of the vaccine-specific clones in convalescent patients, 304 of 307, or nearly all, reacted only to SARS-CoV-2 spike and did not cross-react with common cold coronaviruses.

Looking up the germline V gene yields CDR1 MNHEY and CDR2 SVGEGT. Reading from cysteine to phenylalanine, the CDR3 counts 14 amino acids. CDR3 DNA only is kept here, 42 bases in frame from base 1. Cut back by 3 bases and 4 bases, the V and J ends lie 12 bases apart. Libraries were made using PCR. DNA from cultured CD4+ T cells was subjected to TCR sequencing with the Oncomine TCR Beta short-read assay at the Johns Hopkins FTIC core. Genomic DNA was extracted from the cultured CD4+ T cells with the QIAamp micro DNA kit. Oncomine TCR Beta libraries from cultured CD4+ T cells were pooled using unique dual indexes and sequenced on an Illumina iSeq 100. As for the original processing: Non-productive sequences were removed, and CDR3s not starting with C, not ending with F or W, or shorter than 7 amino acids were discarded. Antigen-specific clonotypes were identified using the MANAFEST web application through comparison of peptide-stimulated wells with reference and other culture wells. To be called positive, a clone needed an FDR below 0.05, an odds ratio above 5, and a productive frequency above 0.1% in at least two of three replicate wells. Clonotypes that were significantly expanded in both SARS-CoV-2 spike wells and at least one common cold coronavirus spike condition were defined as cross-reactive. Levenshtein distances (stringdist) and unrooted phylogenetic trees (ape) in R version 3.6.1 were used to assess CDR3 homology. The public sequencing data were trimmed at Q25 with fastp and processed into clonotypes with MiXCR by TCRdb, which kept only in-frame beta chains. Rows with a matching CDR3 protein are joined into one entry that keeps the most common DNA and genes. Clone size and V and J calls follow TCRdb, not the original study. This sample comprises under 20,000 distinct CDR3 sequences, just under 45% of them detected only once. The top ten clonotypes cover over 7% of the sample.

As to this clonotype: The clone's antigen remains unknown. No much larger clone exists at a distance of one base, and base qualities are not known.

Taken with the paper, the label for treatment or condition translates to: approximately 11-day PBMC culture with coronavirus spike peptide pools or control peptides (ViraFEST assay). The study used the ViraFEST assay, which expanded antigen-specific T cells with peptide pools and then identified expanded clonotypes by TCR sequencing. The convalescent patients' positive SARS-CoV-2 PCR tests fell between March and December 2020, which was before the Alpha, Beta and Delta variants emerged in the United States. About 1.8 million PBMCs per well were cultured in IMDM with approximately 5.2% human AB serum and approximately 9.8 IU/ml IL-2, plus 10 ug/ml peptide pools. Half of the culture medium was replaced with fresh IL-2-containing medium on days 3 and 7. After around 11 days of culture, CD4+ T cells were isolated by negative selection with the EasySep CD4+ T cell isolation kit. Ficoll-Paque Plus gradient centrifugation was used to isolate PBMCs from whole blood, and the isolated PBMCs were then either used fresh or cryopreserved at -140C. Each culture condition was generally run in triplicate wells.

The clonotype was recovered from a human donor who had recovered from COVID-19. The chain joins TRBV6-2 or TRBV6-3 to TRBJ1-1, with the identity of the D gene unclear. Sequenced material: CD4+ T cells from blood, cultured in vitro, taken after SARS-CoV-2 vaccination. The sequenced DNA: TGTGCCAGCAGTTATAGTACAGCGAGCACTGAAGCTTTCTTT. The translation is CASSYSTASTEAFF.